A selection of T cell receptor beta chains follows, all from one sample in a study of blood T cell repertoires in COVID-19. Sequenced by immunoSEQ multiplex PCR; TCRdb stores in-frame clones only, minus some. The table lists a few hundred thousand clones, 80% to 90% of them singletons, with around 1.9% in the top ten. Source material: PBMCs or T cells enriched from blood (not recorded which). The receptors shown here come from a man aged 35 to 55 in a cohort exposed to, infected with or recovered from COVID-19 (not recorded which). CDR3s include the opening cysteine and the closing phenylalanine or tryptophan. Fields, in order: D gene, clone size, J gene, V gene, CDR3 protein, CDR3 DNA. The D gene is left open where the match is weak. Some rows have no size entry. The others give once, few or many, or a class for an expanded clone.

>.|.|TRBJ1-5|TRBV15
CATSRDPFSNQPQHF
TGTGCCACCAGCAGAGATCCCTTCTCCAATCAGCCCCAGCATTTT
>.|.|TRBJ2-1|TRBV28
CASSFGPLGNEQFF
TGTGCCAGCAGTTTTGGGCCCCTGGGCAATGAGCAGTTCTTC
>TRBD1|.|TRBJ2-5|TRBV28
CASSSGGAGQETQYF
TGTGCCAGCAGTTCAGGGGGCGCAGGCCAGGAGACCCAGTACTTC
>TRBD2|once|TRBJ2-1|TRBV30
CAWVSGNGYNEQFF
TGTGCCTGGGTTAGCGGGAACGGGTACAATGAGCAGTTCTTC
>.|.|TRBJ1-2|TRBV6-1
CASSESNRYGYTF
TGTGCCAGCAGTGAAAGCAACCGCTATGGCTACACCTTC
>.|.|TRBJ1-2|TRBV2
CASSEGSVYGYTF
TGTGCCAGCAGTGAAGGGTCGGTCTATGGCTACACCTTC
>TRBD1|.|TRBJ2-7|TRBV19
CASSLSSWDRGGHEQYF
TGTGCCAGTAGTCTAAGCTCCTGGGACAGGGGCGGCCACGAGCAGTACTTC
>.|.|TRBJ2-3|TRBV7-8
CASKSGPSRFTDTQYF
TGTGCCAGTAAGTCGGGTCCTTCGCGGTTCACAGATACGCAGTATTTT
>TRBD1|.|TRBJ2-2|TRBV7-2
CASSLWTGVGELFF
TGTGCCAGCAGCTTATGGACAGGGGTCGGGGAGCTGTTTTTT
>TRBD1|.|TRBJ1-1|TRBV18
CASSPGQGAMETEAFF
TGTGCCAGCTCACCGGGACAGGGGGCAATGGAGACTGAAGCTTTCTTT
>TRBD1|.|TRBJ1-4|TRBV5-1
CASSEGQGKEKLFF
TGCGCCAGCAGTGAGGGACAGGGAAAGGAAAAACTGTTTTTT
>TRBD1|.|TRBJ1-4|TRBV18
CASSPPGQGEKLFF
TGTGCCAGCTCACCACCGGGACAGGGTGAAAAACTGTTTTTT
>.|.|TRBJ2-3|TRBV3-1/TRBV3-2
CASNDFSTDTQYF
TGTGCCAGCAACGACTTTAGCACAGATACGCAGTATTTT
>.|.|TRBJ2-3|TRBV27
CASSLDRVRDTQYF
TGTGCCAGCAGTTTGGACAGAGTGCGGGATACGCAGTATTTT
>TRBD2|.|TRBJ2-2|TRBV7-9
CASSLSGGGPSGELFF
TGTGCCAGCAGCTTATCGGGGGGAGGGCCTTCCGGGGAGCTGTTTTTT
>TRBD1|.|TRBJ1-2|TRBV5-1
CASSLARGSYGYTF
TGCGCCAGCAGCTTGGCCAGGGGGAGCTATGGCTACACCTTC
>.|.|TRBJ1-1|TRBV3-1/TRBV3-2
CASSQGDKGNTEAFF
TGTGCCAGCAGCCAAGGGGACAAGGGGAACACTGAAGCTTTCTTT
>TRBD1|.|TRBJ1-2|TRBV2
CASQGARTGYTF
TGTGCCAGTCAGGGGGCAAGAACTGGCTACACCTTC
>.|.|TRBJ1-6|TRBV15
CATSSRGGGINSPLHF
TGTGCCACCAGCAGCCGAGGAGGTGGTATTAATTCACCCCTCCACTTT
>.|.|TRBJ1-1|TRBV3-1/TRBV3-2
CASSQELGSEAFF
TGTGCCAGCAGCCAAGAGCTAGGTTCTGAAGCTTTCTTT
>.|.|TRBJ1-1|TRBV6-5
CASTADRTKGAFF
TGTGCCAGCACCGCCGACAGGACGAAAGGGGCTTTCTTT
>.|.|TRBJ1-4|TRBV28
CASTGTLPNEKLFF
TGTGCCAGCACCGGGACACTGCCTAATGAAAAACTGTTTTTT
>.|.|TRBJ2-7|TRBV30
CAWMGLEGPYEQYF
TGTGCCTGGATGGGACTCGAGGGGCCCTACGAGCAGTACTTC
>.|.|TRBJ1-5|TRBV18
CASSPPGGGQPQHF
TGTGCCAGCTCACCACCAGGCGGGGGTCAGCCCCAGCATTTT
>TRBD1|.|TRBJ1-2|TRBV19
CASSMGTGHSYGYTF
TGTGCCAGTAGTATGGGGACAGGGCATTCCTATGGCTACACCTTC
>.|.|TRBJ2-6|TRBV13
CASSLGPRSSGANVLTF
TGTGCCAGCAGCTTAGGCCCCCGCAGCTCTGGGGCCAACGTCCTGACTTTC
>.|.|TRBJ1-2|TRBV7-9
CASSAGQARRYTF
TGTGCCAGCAGCGCGGGGCAGGCGAGACGCTACACCTTC
>TRBD1|.|TRBJ1-2|TRBV7-9
CASSLWGTAELGGYTF
TGTGCCAGCAGCTTATGGGGGACAGCTGAATTGGGTGGCTACACCTTC
>.|.|TRBJ2-3|TRBV28
CASSLRGDTQYF
TGTGCCAGCAGTTTAAGGGGAGATACGCAGTATTTT